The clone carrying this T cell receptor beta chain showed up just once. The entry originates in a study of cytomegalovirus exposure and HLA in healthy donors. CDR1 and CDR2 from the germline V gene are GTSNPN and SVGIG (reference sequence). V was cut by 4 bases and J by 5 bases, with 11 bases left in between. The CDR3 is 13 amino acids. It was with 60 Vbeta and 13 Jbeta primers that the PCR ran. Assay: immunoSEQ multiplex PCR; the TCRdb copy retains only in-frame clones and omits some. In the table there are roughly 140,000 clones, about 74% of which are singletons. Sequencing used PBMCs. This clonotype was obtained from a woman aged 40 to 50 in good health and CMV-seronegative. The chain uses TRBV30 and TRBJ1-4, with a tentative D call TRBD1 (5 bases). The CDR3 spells CAWTRVGNEKLFF. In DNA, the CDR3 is TGTGCCTGGACCAGGGTAGGAAATGAAAAACTGTTTTTT. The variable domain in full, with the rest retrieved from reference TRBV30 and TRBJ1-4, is SQTIHQWPATLVQPVGSPLSLECTVEGTSNPNLYWYRQAAGRGLQLLFYSVGIGQISSEVPQNLSASRPQDRQFILSSKKLLLSDSGFYLCAWTRVGNEKLFFGSGTQLSVL.